The source of this T cell receptor beta chain is a study of blood T cell repertoires in COVID-19. The method was immunoSEQ multiplex PCR; TCRdb's version includes in-frame clones alone and lacks a portion of them. The sample lists about 70,000 clones, 70% to 90% occurring once. This clone showed up just once. The germline V gene encodes CDR1 KGHSH and CDR2 LQKENI. Deletions cut 3 bases from V and 7 bases from J, with 13 bases between. The CDR3 loop spans 15 amino acids. The TCR sequence derives from a human donor in a cohort sampled during active COVID-19. This rearrangement joins TRBV18 to TRBJ1-6, with D possibly TRBD1 on 6 matching bases. Sequencing input: peripheral blood. This CDR3 is CASSPTGHFNSPLHF. CDR3 bases: TGTGCCAGCTCACCTACAGGGCACTTCAATTCACCCCTCCACTTT.